This TCR beta chain was identified during a study of Graves' ophthalmopathy and Graves' hyperthyroidism. Study background: Peripheral blood sampling occurred at initial diagnosis, before any treatment.

V dropped 0 bases and J dropped 0 bases, with 6 bases sitting between them. This CDR3 is built from 14 residues. Germline V gives CDR1 LNHNV, CDR2 YYDKDF (reference sequence). The study amplified TCR beta CDR3 regions using RNA transcripts. HTBI primers were used in a first-round RT-PCR, which preceded a second-round multiplex PCR. TCRdb re-analysed the multiplex PCR reads in MiXCR, keeping a single row per CDR3 protein. The top ten clones hold over 7.5% of a sample with some 520,000 distinct CDR3 sequences, approximately 15% of them seen once. Exclusion criteria comprised other autoimmune diseases, uncontrolled infections, pregnancy or lactation in patients. This clonotype has a count of ten or more.

This chain connects TRBV15 to TRBJ2-7; no definite D call. The source is a woman aged 30 to 39 with Graves' ophthalmopathy. Sequencing was done on a sample of blood. This chain's CDR3 is CATSRDPNSYEQYF. The CDR3, as DNA: TGTGCCACCAGCAGAGATCCCAACTCCTACGAGCAGTACTTC. Supplemented by reference TRBV15 and TRBJ2-7, the full variable domain reads DAMVIQNPRYQVTQFGKPVTLSCSQTLNHNVMYWYQQKSSQAPKLLFHYYDKDFNNEADTPDNFQSRRPNTSFCFLDIRSPGLGDTAMYLCATSRDPNSYEQYFGPGTRLTVT.